This T cell receptor (beta chain) was observed in a study of PD-1 blockade in classical Hodgkin lymphoma. Time point described: cycle 4 day 1 (C4D1), after about 6 weeks of nivolumab. All the patients suffered relapse after autologous stem cell transplantation, and brentuximab vedotin exposure differed. TCRdb's table, derived via immunoSEQ multiplex PCR, lists solely in-frame clones and lacks some. The repertoire holds roughly 100,000 clones, with 85% to 95% as singletons. Overall study results and limits: CD4+ TCR diversity climbed significantly by C4D1, unlike CD8+ TCR diversity.

V shed 5 bases and J shed 1 base, with 8 bases lying between them. The CDR3 sequence is 13 residues long. Germline V gene lookup returns CDR1 SGHAT and CDR2 FQNNGV. On this clone itself: Its specificity is not known.

The chain combines TRBV11-2 with TRBJ2-5; D unclear. This sample comprised peripheral blood mononuclear cells (PBMCs), obtained before the fourth cycle of nivolumab. This receptor was identified in a human donor with classical Hodgkin lymphoma. Here the CDR3 reads CASSLRLQETQYF. CDR3 bases: TGTGCCAGCAGCCTCCGTCTCCAAGAGACCCAGTACTTC. The full variable domain, completed using reference TRBV11-2 and TRBJ2-5, is EAGVAQSPRYKIIEKRQSVAFWCNPISGHATLYWYQQILGQGPKLLIQFQNNGVVDDSQLPKDRFSAERLKGVDSTLKIQPAKLEDSAVYLCASSLRLQETQYFGPGTRLLVL.